This T cell receptor (beta chain) comes out of a study of blood T cell repertoires in COVID-19. Study-wide context: T cells, B-cell-depleted T cells, or PBMCs supplied cDNA or gDNA.

Authors' data handling: Estimation of nucleated cell counts relied on the amplification of reference gene primers. TCRdb's table, derived via immunoSEQ multiplex PCR, lists solely in-frame clones and lacks some. That table gives V, J and clone size, and the DNA gave D and trimming. The table has 180,000 or so clones, roughly 85% seen once. This TCR was sampled from a woman older than 75 with acute or convalescent COVID-19. The sequenced sample was peripheral blood.

CDR3 bases: TGTGCCAGCAGAACCACAGGGGGCAATTCACCCCTCCACTTT. Its protein is CASRTTGGNSPLHF. This chain joins TRBV6-5 and TRBJ1-6; TRBD1 matches 9 bases. The junction had 4 bases not matched to a gene; V was cut back by 6 bases and J by 7 bases. The germline CDR1 and CDR2 sequences are MNHEY and SVGAGI. The CDR3 covers 14 residues.